The sequence of this TCR beta chain was determined in a study of cytotoxic CD8 clonotypes in ibrutinib-treated CLL. As for the study in general: For this cohort, patients were ten to twelve relapsed/refractory and 15 treatment-naive, while some 17 were IGHV unmutated. Responses: around 24 partial, 2 complete; after median approximately 68 months, roughly 14 stayed remitted, 12 progressed. Study results and caveats: Sample timing was unmatched between remission and later-progressing patients; lymph nodes unstudied.

Concerning this clone: As yet, its antigen is unknown.

CDR3 length: 15 residues. Between the trimmed V and J ends, which lost 0 bases and 1 base, there was a span of 11 bases. In germline, CDR1 is SGDLS, CDR2 YYNGEE. TCRdb's copy holds only in-frame clones and misses some; the assay was immunoSEQ multiplex PCR. Here the sample spans 150,000 to 200,000 clones, around 72% being singletons. The chain is built from TRBV9 and TRBJ2-7; D possibly matches TRBD1 or TRBD2 (5 bases each). The source is a human donor with chronic lymphocytic leukemia. The sample in question was PBMCs, obtained after 24 months of ibrutinib treatment. The CDR3 DNA reads TGTGCCAGCAGCGTAGGGGACGGGATATCCTACGAGCAGTACTTC. Encoded protein: CASSVGDGISYEQYF.